Reported below is one T cell receptor beta chain. These data are taken from a study of blood T cell repertoires in COVID-19. Study-level information: The United States, Italy and Spain supplied acute and convalescent COVID-19 samples. PBMCs, B-cell-depleted T cells, or T cells provided the cDNA or gDNA that made up the material.

This CDR3 has 15 amino acids. CDR1 and CDR2 from the germline V gene are SGHTA and FQGNSA. V lost 6 bases to trimming and J lost 3 bases; unmatched junction nucleotides: 4. In the original analysis: Amplified reference gene primers provided the basis for estimating nucleated cell counts. Clones were sequenced by immunoSEQ multiplex PCR, and TCRdb holds only the in-frame ones, with some missing. The V and J calls and clone size are taken from that table; D and trimming were inferred from the DNA. The sample has about 150,000 clones, around 90% seen once. The rearrangement uses TRBV7-2 and TRBJ1-3; 11 bases line up with TRBD1. The sequence came from a woman aged 55-69 years with active or convalescent COVID-19. The sample was peripheral blood. Written as DNA, the CDR3 is TGTGCCAGCAGGACCGGGACAGGGGGTGGAAACACCATATATTTT. Amino acids: CASRTGTGGGNTIYF.